The table lists the clone carrying this TCR beta chain with many counts. The antigen remains unidentified. Four PCR rounds used nested alpha and beta constant region primers plus the SP2 primer. For blood and skin samples, reverse transcription used TCR alpha and beta constant primers. TCRdb reprocessed the 5' RACE reads with MiXCR, giving one entry per CDR3 protein. Here the sample spans approximately 49,000 distinct CDR3 sequences, 4% to 5% being singletons. This record belongs to a study of naive and memory T cell subsets. The CDR3 loop spans 11 amino acids. Germline V lookup: CDR1 MDHEN, CDR2 SYDVKM. With 6 bases clipped from V and 8 bases from J, the junction kept 3 bases outside the gene matches. An oligonucleotide containing a UMI was ligated to the 3' end of TCR cDNA. Cells were not sorted; total RNA input targeted roughly 1 to 1000 ng. Findings of the study overall: TCR transcript changes with activation or differentiation may affect this RNA method.

The V call is TRBV28, the J call TRBJ1-1, with 7 bases fitting TRBD1. This clonotype originated in a female donor in good health. CDR3 loop: CASRRTGEAFF. CDR3 DNA: TGTGCCAGCAGAAGGACAGGAGAAGCTTTCTTT. The full variable domain, with the rest looked up from reference TRBV28 and TRBJ1-1, is DVKVTQSSRYLVKRTGEKVFLECVQDMDHENMFWYRQDPGLGLRLIYFSYDVKMKEKGDIPEGYSVSREKKERFSLILESASTNQTSMYLCASRRTGEAFFGQGTRLTVV.